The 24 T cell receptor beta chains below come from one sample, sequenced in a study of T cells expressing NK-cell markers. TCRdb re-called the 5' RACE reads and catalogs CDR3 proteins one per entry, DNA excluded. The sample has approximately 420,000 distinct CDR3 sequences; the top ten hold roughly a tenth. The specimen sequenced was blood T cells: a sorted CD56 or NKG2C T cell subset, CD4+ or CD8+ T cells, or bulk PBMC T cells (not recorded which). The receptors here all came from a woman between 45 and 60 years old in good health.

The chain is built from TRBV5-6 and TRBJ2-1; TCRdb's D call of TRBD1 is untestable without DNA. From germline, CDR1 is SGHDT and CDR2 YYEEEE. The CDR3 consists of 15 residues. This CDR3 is CASSFLRTGVFEQFF.

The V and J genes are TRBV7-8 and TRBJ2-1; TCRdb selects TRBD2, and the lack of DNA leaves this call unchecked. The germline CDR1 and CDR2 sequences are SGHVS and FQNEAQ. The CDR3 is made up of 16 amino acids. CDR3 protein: CASSLSGTRSRNEQFF.

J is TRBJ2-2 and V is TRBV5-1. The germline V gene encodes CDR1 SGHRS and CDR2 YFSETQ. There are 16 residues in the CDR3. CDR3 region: CASSFGTVPNTGELFF. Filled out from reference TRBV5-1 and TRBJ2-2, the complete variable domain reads KAGVTQTPRYLIKTRGQQVTLSCSPISGHRSVSWYQQTPGQGLQFLFEYFSETQRNKGNFPGRFSGRQFSNSRSEMNVSTLELGDSALYLCASSFGTVPNTGELFFGEGSRLTVL.

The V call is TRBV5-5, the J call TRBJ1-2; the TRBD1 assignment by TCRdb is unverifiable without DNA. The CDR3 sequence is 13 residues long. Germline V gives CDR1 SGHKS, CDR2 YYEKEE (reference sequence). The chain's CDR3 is CASSLAGGFGYTF.

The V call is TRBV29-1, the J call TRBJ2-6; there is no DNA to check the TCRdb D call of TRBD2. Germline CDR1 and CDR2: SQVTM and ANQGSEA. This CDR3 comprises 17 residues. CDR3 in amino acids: CSVRRDSLISGANVLTF.

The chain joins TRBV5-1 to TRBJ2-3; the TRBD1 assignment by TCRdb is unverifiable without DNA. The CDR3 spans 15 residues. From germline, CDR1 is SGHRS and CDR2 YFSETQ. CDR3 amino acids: CASSPRTGSTDTQYF.

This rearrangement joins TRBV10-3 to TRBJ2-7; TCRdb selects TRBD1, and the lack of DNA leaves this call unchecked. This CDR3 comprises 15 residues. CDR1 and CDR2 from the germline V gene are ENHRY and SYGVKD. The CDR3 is CAISESSGRRYEQYF.

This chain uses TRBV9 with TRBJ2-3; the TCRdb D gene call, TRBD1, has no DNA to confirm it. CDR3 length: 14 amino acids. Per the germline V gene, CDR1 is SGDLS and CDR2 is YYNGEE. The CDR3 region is CASSLLSRGDTQYF.

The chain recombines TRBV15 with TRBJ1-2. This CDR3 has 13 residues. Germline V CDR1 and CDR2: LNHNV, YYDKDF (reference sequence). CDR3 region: CATSRATENGYTF.

This chain's CDR3 is CASSLQGRGGAYNEQFF. This chain joins TRBV5-1 and TRBJ2-1; TCRdb calls TRBD1, which cannot be checked without DNA. The germline CDR1 and CDR2 sequences are SGHRS and YFSETQ. There are 17 residues in the CDR3.

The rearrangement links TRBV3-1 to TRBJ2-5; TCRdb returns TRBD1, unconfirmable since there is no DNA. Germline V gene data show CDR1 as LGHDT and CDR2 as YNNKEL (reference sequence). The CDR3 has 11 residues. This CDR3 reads CATQGEETQYF.

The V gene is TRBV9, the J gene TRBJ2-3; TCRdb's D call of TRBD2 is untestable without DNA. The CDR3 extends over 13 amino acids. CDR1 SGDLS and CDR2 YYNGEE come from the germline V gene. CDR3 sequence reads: CATRGSGRDTQYF.

The CDR3 loop is CASSQVGRSGRVYNEQFF. The chain carries TRBV3-1 and TRBJ2-1; the TCRdb D gene call, TRBD2, has no DNA to confirm it. The CDR3 is 18 residues long. Germline V gives CDR1 LGHDT, CDR2 YNNKEL (reference sequence).

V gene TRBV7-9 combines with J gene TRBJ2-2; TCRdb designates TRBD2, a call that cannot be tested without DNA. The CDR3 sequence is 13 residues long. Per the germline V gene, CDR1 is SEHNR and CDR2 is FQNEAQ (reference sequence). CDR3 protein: CASSKLATGELFF.

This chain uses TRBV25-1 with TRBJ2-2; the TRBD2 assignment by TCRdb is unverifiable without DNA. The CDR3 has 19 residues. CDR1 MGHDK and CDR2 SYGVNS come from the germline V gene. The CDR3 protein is CASSGRTSGSVWDTGELFF.

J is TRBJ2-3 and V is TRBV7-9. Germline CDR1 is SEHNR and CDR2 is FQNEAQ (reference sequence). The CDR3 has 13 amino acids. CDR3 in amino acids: CASDSIYTDTQYF.

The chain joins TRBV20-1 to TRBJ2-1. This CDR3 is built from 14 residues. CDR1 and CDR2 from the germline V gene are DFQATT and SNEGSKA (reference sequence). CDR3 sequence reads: CSARVLSSYNEQFF.

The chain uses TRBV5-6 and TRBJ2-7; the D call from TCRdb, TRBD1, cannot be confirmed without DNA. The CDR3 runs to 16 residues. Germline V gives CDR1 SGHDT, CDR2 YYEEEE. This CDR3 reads CASSLALGQGIGEQYF.

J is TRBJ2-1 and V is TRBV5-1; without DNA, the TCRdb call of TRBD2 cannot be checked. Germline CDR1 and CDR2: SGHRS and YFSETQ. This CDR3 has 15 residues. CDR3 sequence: CASSLVREGPDEQFF.

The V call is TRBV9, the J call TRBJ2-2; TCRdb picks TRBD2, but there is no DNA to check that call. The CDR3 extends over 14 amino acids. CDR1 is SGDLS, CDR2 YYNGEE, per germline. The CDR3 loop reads CASRGDFMTGELFF.

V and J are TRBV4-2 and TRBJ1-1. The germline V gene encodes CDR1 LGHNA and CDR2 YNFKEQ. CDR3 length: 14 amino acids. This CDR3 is CASTQGRLNTEAFF.

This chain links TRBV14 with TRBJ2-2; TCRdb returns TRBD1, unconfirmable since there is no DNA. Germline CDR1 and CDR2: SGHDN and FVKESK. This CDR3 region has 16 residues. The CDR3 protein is CASSPRNRGGTGELFF. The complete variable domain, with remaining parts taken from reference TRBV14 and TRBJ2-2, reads EAGVTQFPSHSVIEKGQTVTLRCDPISGHDNLYWYRRVMGKEIKFLLHFVKESKQDESGMPNNRFLAERTGGTYSTLKVQPAELEDSGVYFCASSPRNRGGTGELFFGEGSRLTVL.

The CDR3 sequence is CASSKFSGSADTQYF. The chain recombines TRBV5-1 with TRBJ2-3; TCRdb names TRBD2, which stays unverified in the absence of DNA. The CDR3 sequence is 15 residues long. CDR1 is SGHRS, CDR2 YFSETQ, per germline. Using reference TRBV5-1 and TRBJ2-3 for the parts outside the CDR3, the full variable domain is KAGVTQTPRYLIKTRGQQVTLSCSPISGHRSVSWYQQTPGQGLQFLFEYFSETQRNKGNFPGRFSGRQFSNSRSEMNVSTLELGDSALYLCASSKFSGSADTQYFGPGTRLTVL.

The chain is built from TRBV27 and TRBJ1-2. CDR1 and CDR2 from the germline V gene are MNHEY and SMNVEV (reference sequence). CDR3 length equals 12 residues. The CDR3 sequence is CASSPDAGGYTF.